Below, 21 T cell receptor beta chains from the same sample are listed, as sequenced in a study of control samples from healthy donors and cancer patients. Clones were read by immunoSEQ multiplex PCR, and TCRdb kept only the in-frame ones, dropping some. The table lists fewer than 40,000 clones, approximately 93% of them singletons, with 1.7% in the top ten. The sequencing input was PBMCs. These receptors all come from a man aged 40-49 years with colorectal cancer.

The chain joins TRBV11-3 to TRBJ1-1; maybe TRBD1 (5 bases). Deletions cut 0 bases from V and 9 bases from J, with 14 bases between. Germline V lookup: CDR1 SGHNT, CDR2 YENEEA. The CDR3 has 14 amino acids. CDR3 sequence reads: CASSLDFVAGKAFF. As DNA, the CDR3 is TGTGCCAGCAGCTTAGACTTCGTGGCAGGGAAAGCTTTCTTT.

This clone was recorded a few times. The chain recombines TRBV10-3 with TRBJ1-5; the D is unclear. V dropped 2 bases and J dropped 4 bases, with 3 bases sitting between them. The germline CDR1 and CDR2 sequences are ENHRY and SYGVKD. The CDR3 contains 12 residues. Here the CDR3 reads CAISEGNQPQHF. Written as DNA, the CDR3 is TGTGCCATCAGTGAGGGGAATCAGCCCCAGCATTTT.

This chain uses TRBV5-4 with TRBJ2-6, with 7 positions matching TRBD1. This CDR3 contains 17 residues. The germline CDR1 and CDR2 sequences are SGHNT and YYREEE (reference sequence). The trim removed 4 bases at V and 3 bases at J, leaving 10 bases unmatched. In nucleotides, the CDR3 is TGTGCCAGCAGCCCGCCAAAGGGGGCGCGTGGGGCCAACGTCCTGACTTTC. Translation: CASSPPKGARGANVLTF.

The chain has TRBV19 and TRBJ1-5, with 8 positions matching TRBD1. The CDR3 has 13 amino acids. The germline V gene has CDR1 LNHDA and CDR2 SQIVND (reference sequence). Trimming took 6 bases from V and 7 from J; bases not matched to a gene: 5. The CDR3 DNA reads TGTGCCAGTAGCGTACAGGGGGGACAGCCCCAGCATTTT. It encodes CASSVQGGQPQHF.

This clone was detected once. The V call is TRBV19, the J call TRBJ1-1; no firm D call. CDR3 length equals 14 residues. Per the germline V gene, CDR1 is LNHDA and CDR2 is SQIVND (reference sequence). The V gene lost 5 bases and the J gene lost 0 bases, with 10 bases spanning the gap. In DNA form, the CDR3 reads TGTGCCAGTAGTGCTGCGGGGTTGAACACTGAAGCTTTCTTT. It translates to CASSAAGLNTEAFF. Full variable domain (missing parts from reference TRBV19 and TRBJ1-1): DGGITQSPKYLFRKEGQNVTLSCEQNLNHDAMYWYRQDPGQGLRLIYYSQIVNDFQKGDIAEGYSVSREKKESFPLTVTSAQKNPTAFYLCASSAAGLNTEAFFGQGTRLTVV.

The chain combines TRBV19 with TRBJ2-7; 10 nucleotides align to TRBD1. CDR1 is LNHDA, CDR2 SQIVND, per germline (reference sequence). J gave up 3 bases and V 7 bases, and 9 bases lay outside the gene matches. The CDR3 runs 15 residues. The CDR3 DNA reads TGTGCCAGTATGGCGGGCGGGACAGGGGACTACGAGCAGTACTTC. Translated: CASMAGGTGDYEQYF. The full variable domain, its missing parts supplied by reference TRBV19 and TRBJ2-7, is DGGITQSPKYLFRKEGQNVTLSCEQNLNHDAMYWYRQDPGQGLRLIYYSQIVNDFQKGDIAEGYSVSREKKESFPLTVTSAQKNPTAFYLCASMAGGTGDYEQYFGPGTRLTVT.

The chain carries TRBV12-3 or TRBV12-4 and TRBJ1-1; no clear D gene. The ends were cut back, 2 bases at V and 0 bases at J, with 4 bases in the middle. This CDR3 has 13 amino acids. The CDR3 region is CASSLRMNTEAFF. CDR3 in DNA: TGTGCCAGCAGTTTAAGGATGAACACTGAAGCTTTCTTT.

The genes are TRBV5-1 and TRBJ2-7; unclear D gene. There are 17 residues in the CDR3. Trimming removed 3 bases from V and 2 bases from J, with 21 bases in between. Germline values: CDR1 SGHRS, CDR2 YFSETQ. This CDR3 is CASSSTYKGPEPYEQYF. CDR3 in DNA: TGCGCCAGCAGCTCCACCTACAAAGGTCCTGAACCCTACGAGCAGTACTTC.

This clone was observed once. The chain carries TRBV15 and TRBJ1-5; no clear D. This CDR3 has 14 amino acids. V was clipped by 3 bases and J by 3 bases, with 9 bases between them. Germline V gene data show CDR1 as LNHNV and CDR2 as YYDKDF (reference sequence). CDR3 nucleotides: TGTGCCACCAGCAGTGGTCTGAACAATCAGCCCCAGCATTTT. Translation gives CATSSGLNNQPQHF.

CDR3 sequence: CASSSEGLGEKLFF. The CDR3 bases are TGTGCCAGCAGCTCGGAGGGGCTGGGAGAAAAACTGTTTTTT. The J gene is TRBJ1-4, the V gene TRBV5-8, with a tentative D call TRBD1 (5 bases). V was shortened by 3 bases and J by 8 bases, with 14 bases between the two germline ends. The V gene's germline CDR1 is SGHTS and CDR2 YDEGEE. The CDR3 has 14 residues.

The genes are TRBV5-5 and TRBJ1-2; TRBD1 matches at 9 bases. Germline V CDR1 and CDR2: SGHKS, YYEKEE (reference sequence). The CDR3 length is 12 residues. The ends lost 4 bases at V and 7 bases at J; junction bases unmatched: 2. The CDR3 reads CASSGTGFGYTF. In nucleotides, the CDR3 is TGTGCCAGCAGCGGGACAGGGTTTGGCTACACCTTC.

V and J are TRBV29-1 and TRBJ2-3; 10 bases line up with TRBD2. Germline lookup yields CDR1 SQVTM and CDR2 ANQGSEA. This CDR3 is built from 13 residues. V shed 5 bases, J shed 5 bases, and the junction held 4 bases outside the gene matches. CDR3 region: CSVTSGGGDTQYF. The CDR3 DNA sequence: TGCAGCGTTACCAGCGGGGGGGGAGATACGCAGTATTTT.

The CDR3 region has the DNA TGTGCCAGTAGTACGAGGGCAGGGGGCTACGAGCAGTACTTC. It codes for CASSTRAGGYEQYF. The rearrangement joins TRBV19 to TRBJ2-7; 7 nucleotides agree with TRBD1. The trim removed 4 bases at V and 3 bases at J, leaving 6 bases unmatched. The CDR3 consists of 14 residues. Germline V gives CDR1 LNHDA, CDR2 SQIVND (reference sequence).

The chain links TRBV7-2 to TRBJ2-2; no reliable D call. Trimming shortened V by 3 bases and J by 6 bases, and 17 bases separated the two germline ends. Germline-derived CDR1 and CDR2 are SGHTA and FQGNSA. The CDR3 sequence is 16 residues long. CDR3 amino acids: CASSFLFRATAGELFF. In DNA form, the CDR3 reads TGTGCCAGCAGCTTTCTCTTTAGGGCTACCGCCGGGGAGCTGTTTTTT. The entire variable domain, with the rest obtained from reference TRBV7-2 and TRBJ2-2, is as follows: GAGVSQSPSNKVTEKGKDVELRCDPISGHTALYWYRQSLGQGLEFLIYFQGNSAPDKSGLPSDRFSAERTGGSVSTLTIQRTQQEDSAVYLCASSFLFRATAGELFFGEGSRLTVL.

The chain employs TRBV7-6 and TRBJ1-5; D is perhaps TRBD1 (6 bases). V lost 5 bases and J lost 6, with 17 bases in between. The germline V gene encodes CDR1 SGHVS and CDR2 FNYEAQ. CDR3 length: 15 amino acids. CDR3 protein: CASSLMQGWTQPQHF. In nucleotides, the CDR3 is TGTGCCAGCAGCCTCATGCAGGGGTGGACTCAGCCCCAGCATTTT. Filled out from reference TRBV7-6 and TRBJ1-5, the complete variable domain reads GAGVSQSPRYKVTKRGQDVALRCDPISGHVSLYWYRQALGQGPEFLTYFNYEAQQDKSGLPNDRFSAERPEGSISTLTIQRTEQRDSAMYRCASSLMQGWTQPQHFGDGTRLSIL.

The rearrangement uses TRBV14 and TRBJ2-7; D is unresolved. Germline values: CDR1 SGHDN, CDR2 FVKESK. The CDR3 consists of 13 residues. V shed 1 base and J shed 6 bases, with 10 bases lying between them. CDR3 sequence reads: CASSQGGSLEQYF. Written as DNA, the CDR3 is TGTGCCAGCAGCCAAGGGGGAAGCCTCGAGCAGTACTTC.

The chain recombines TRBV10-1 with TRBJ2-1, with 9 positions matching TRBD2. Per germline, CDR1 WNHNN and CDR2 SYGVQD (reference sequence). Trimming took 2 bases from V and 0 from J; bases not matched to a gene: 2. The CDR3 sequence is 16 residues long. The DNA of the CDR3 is TGCGCCAGCAGTGAGAGGCGGGGGGGCTCCTACAATGAGCAGTTCTTC. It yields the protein CASSERRGGSYNEQFF.

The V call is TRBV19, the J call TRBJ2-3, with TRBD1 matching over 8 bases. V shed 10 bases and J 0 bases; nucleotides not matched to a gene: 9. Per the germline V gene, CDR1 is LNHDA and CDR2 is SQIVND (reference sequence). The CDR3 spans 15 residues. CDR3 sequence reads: CATGTGEFSTDTQYF. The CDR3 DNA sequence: TGTGCCACCGGGACAGGCGAATTCAGCACAGATACGCAGTATTTT. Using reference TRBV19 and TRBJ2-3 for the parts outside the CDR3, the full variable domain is DGGITQSPKYLFRKEGQNVTLSCEQNLNHDAMYWYRQDPGQGLRLIYYSQIVNDFQKGDIAEGYSVSREKKESFPLTVTSAQKNPTAFYLCATGTGEFSTDTQYFGPGTRLTVL.

The CDR3 nucleotides read TGTGCCAGCAGTCCTGGAACTTACACTGAAGCTTTCTTT. It codes for CASSPGTYTEAFF. The genes are TRBV2 and TRBJ1-1; D call uncertain. Germline-derived CDR1 and CDR2 are SNHLY and FYNNEI. Trimming left V 5 bases short and J 3 bases short, with 10 bases between. This CDR3 region has 13 residues.

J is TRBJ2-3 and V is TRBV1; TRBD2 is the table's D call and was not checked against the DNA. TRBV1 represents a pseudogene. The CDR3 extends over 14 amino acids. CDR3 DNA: TGCACCAGCAGCCAAGGTCGGTCCGAGGATACGCAGTATTTT. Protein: CTSSQGRSEDTQYF.

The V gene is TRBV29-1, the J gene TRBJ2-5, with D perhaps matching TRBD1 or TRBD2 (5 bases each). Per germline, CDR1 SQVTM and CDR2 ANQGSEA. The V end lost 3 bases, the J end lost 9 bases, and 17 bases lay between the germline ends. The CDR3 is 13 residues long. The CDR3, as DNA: TGCAGCGTTGACTCGACTGCCCTGGGGGCCCAGTACTTC. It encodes CSVDSTALGAQYF. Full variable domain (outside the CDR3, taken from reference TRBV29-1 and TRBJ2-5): SAVISQKPSRDICQRGTSLTIQCQVDSQVTMMFWYRQQPGQSLTLIATANQGSEATYESGFVIDKFPISRPNLTFSTLTVSNMSPEDSSIYLCSVDSTALGAQYFGPGTRLLVL.